This T cell receptor beta chain was sequenced during a study of breast tumors, draining lymph nodes, adjacent tissues. Using its own MiXCR run on the multiplex PCR reads, TCRdb lists one record per CDR3 protein. Here the sample spans around 230,000 distinct CDR3 sequences, under 40% being singletons. Axillary draining lymph nodes of breast cancer patients supplied the node samples. The germline CDR1 and CDR2 sequences are SGDLS and YYNGEE. The CDR3 loop spans 18 amino acids. The ends lost 3 bases at V and 5 bases at J; junction bases unmatched: 11. This clonotype was counted ten times or more. The chain employs TRBV9 and TRBJ2-7; 16 bases align to TRBD2. This TCR was sampled from a female donor with breast cancer. Some clones in this sample may be carry-over from other donors' samples. Sequencing was carried out using axillary lymph node tissue. The CDR3 sequence: CASSASGTSGRAGNEQYF. In DNA, the CDR3 is TGTGCCAGCAGCGCGTCCGGGACTAGCGGGAGGGCCGGAAACGAGCAGTACTTC.